This T cell receptor (beta chain) was recovered during a study of blood T cell repertoires in COVID-19. Study information: The samples span acute and convalescent COVID-19 from the United States, Italy and Spain. Nucleic acid was either cDNA or gDNA, and it came from T cells, B-cell-depleted T cells, or PBMCs.

V was shortened by 4 bases and J by 2 bases, with 14 bases between the two germline ends. The germline gives CDR1 LGHDT, CDR2 YNNKEL (reference sequence). The CDR3 spans 15 residues. Authors' data handling: Amplification of reference gene primers was used by the study to estimate nucleated cell counts. The repertoire was sequenced with immunoSEQ multiplex PCR; TCRdb's copy has only in-frame clones and lacks some. That table furnishes V, J and clone size, whereas the DNA furnished D and trimming. The sample has 190,000 or so clones; 85% to 90% are singletons. This receptor was identified in a woman in her 70s with acute or convalescent COVID-19. The chain employs TRBV3-1 (or the pseudogene TRBV3-2) and TRBJ1-1; no firm D call. The sequenced sample was peripheral blood. For the CDR3, the DNA is TGTGCCAGCAGCCTTGAGCTGGTGACAAACACTGAAGCTTTCTTT. As protein: CASSLELVTNTEAFF.